This TCR beta chain was identified in a study of T-cell memory formation after mild COVID-19. Trimming took off 3 bases at V and 5 bases at J, with 13 bases between the two ends. Germline V gene sequence: CDR1 SGHTA, CDR2 FQGNSA. The CDR3 has 14 residues. General study points: Contracting CD4+ clones were located mainly in CM and EM, and CD8+ clones in EMRA. Second-wave clones reaching peak frequency on day 37 lacked confirmed SARS-CoV-2 specificity.

This clonotype was observed a few times. What it binds is not known. MiXCR, run by TCRdb on the 5' RACE reads, gives a single entry per CDR3 protein. The repertoire has hundreds of thousands of distinct CDR3 sequences, 15% to 20% of them found once; the top ten carry roughly 25%. The receptor comes from a man between 18 and 29 years old who had mild COVID-19 (a few samples of this study predate the infection). Cell type and time point are not known. Source material: PBMCs or a T cell subset sorted from them (not recorded which). The V gene is TRBV7-2, the J gene TRBJ2-5, with D perhaps TRBD1 or TRBD2 (5 bases each). CDR3: CASSFAGAEETQYF. The CDR3 DNA sequence: TGTGCCAGCAGCTTTGCCGGGGCGGAGGAGACCCAGTACTTC.